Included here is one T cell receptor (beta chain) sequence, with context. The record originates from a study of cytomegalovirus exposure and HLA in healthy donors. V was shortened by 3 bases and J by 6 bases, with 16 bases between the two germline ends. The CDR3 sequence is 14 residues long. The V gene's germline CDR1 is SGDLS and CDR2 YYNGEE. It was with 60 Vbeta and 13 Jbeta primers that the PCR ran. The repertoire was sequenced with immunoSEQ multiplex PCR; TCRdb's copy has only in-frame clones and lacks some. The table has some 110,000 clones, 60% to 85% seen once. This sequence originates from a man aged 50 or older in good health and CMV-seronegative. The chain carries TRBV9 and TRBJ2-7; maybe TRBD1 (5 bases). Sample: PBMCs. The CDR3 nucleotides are TGTGCCAGCAGCGAGCCCCAGGGCTGTAGCGAGCAGTACTTC. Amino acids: CASSEPQGCSEQYF. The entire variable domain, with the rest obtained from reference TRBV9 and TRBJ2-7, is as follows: DSGVTQTPKHLITATGQRVTLRCSPRSGDLSVYWYQQSLDQGLQFLIQYYNGEERAKGNILERFSAQQFPDLHSELNLSSLELGDSALYFCASSEPQGCSEQYFGPGTRLTVT.